This record concerns one T cell receptor beta chain sequence. The target antigen is unknown. The record originates from a study of shared clonotypes between healthy human individuals. Naive CD8 isolation took CD45RO-negative cells positively selected for CCR7 and excluded terminally differentiated effector memory CD45RA+ cells. The method was immunoSEQ multiplex PCR; TCRdb's version includes in-frame clones alone and lacks a portion of them. The sample yields around 2.1 million clones, roughly 91% seen once. Trimming removed 1 base from V and 0 bases from J, with 9 bases in between. CDR1 is MNHNS and CDR2 is SASEGT in the germline V gene. The CDR3 runs 15 residues. Broader study findings: When compared with the clonotypes that were shared by all four sorted-subset donors, the non-shared clonotypes turned out to have lower generation probabilities.

The sequenced sample was naive CD8+ T cells from PBMCs. This TCR was sampled from a man younger than 30 in good health. Some clones in this sample may be carry-over from other donors' samples. J is TRBJ2-5 and V is TRBV6-1; D gene unclear. The CDR3 DNA is TGTGCCAGCAGTGAAGGTAATAGATACCAAGAGACCCAGTACTTC. This gives the protein CASSEGNRYQETQYF.